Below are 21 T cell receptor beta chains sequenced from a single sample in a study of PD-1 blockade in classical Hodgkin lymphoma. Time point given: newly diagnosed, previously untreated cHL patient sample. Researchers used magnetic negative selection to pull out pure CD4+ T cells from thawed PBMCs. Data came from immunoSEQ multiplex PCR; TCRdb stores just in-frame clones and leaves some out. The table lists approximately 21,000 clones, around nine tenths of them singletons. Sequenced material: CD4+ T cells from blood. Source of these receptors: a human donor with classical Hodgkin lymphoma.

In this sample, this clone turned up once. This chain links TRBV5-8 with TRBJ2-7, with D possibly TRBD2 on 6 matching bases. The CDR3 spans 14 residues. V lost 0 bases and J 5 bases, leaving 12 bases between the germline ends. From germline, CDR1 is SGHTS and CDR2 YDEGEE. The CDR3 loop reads CASSLAAGRHEQYF. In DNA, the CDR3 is TGTGCCAGCAGCTTGGCCGCAGGGAGGCACGAGCAGTACTTC.

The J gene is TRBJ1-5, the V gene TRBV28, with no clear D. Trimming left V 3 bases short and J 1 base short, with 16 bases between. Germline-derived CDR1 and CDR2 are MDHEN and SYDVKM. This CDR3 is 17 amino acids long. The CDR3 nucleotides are TGTGCCAGCAGTTTCGGCCTTTCAGCCCAGAGCAATCAGCCCCAGCATTTT. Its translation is CASSFGLSAQSNQPQHF.

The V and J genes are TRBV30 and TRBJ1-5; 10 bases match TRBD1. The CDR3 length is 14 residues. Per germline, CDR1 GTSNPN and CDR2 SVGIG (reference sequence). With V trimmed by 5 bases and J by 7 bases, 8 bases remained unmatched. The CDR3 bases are TGTGCCTGGGCCGGGACAGGGGTAGGACAGCCCCAGCATTTT. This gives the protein CAWAGTGVGQPQHF.

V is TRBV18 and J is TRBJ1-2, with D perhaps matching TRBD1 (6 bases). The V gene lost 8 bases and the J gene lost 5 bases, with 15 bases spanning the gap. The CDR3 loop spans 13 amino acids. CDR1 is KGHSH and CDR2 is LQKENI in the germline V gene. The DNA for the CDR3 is TGTGCCAGCCGGGACACCCATAAATATGGCTACACCTTC. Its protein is CASRDTHKYGYTF.

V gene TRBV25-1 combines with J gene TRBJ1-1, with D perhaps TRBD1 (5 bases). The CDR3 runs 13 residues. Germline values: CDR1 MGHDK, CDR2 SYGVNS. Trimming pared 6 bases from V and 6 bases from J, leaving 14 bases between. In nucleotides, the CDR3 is TGTGCCAGCAGGGGTGTTGGGGGGGCTGAAGCTTTCTTT. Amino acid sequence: CASRGVGGAEAFF.

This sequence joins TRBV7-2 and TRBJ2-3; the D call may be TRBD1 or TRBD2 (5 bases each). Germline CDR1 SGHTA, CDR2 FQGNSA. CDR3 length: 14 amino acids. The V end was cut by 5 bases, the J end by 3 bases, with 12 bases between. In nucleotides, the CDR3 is TGTGCCAGCAGCGAGGGGTGGGGGACAGATACGCAGTATTTT. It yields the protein CASSEGWGTDTQYF.

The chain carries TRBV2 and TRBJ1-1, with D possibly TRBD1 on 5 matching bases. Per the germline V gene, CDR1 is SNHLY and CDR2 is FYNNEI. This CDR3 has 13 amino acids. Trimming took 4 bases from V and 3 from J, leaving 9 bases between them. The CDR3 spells CASSVARDTEAFF. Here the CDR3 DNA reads TGTGCCAGCAGTGTGGCCAGGGACACTGAAGCTTTCTTT.

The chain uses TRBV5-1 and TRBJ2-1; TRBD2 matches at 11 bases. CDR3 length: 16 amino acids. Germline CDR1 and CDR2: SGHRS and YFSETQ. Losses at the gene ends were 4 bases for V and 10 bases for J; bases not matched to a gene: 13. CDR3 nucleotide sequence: TGCGCCAGCAGCCCCGAGGGTAGCGGGAGGGCAGGGGAGCAGTTCTTC. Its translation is CASSPEGSGRAGEQFF.

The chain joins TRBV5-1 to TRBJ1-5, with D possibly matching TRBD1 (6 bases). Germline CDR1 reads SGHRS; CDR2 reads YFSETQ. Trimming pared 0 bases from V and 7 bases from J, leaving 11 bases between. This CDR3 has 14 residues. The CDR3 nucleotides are TGCGCCAGCAGCTTGGAGGGGGGGGAACAGCCCCAGCATTTT. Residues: CASSLEGGEQPQHF.

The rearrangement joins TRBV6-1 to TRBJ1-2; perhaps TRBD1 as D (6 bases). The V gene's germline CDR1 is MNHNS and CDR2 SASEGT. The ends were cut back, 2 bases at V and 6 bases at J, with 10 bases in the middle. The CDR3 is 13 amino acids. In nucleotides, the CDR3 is TGTGCCAGCAGTGAAAGGGGGGGCGATGGCTACACCTTC. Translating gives CASSERGGDGYTF.

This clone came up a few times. CDR3 sequence reads: CAWSAVASYGYTF. CDR3 nucleotide sequence: TGTGCCTGGAGTGCCGTTGCCAGTTATGGCTACACCTTC. The rearrangement uses TRBV30 and TRBJ1-2; D unresolved. The CDR3 is 13 amino acids. Between the trimmed V and J ends, which lost 1 base and 5 bases, there was a span of 11 bases. Germline lookup yields CDR1 GTSNPN and CDR2 SVGIG (reference sequence). Drawing the rest from reference TRBV30 and TRBJ1-2, the complete variable domain is SQTIHQWPATLVQPVGSPLSLECTVEGTSNPNLYWYRQAAGRGLQLLFYSVGIGQISSEVPQNLSASRPQDRQFILSSKKLLLSDSGFYLCAWSAVASYGYTFGSGTRLTVV.

CDR3 bases: TGTGCCTGGAGGGGACGGGCTAGCTCTAGGACCCAGTACTTC. Translated, it gives CAWRGRASSRTQYF. The rearrangement uses TRBV30 and TRBJ2-5, with D perhaps matching TRBD1 or TRBD2 (5 bases each). V lost 3 bases to trimming and J lost 7 bases, with 18 bases between them. This CDR3 has 14 residues. Germline V CDR1 and CDR2: GTSNPN, SVGIG (reference sequence).

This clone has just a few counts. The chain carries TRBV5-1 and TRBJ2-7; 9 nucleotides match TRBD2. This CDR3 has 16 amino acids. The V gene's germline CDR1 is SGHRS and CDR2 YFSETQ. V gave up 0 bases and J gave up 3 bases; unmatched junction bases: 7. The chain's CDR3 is CASSLGPLAGDYEQYF. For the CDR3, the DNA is TGCGCCAGCAGCTTGGGGCCCTTAGCGGGAGACTACGAGCAGTACTTC.

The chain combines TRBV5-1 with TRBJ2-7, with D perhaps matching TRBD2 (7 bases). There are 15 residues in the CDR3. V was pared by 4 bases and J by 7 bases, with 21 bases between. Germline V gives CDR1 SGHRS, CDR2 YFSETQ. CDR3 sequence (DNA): TGCGCCAGCAGCATGGCCACCCGGGGGGCGGGGGAGCAGTACTTC. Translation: CASSMATRGAGEQYF.

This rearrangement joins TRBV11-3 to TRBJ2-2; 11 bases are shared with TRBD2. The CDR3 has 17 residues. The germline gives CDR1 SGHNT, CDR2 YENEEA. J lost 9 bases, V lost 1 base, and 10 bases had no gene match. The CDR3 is CASSLAYSSGRNRELFF. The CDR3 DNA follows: TGTGCCAGCAGCTTAGCGTATTCTAGCGGGAGGAACCGGGAGCTGTTTTTT.

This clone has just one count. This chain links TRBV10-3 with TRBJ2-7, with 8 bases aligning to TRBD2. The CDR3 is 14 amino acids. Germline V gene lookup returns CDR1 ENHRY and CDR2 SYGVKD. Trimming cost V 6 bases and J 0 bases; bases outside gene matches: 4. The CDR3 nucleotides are TGTGCCATCAGACCGGGAGGGAGCTCCTACGAGCAGTACTTC. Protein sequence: CAIRPGGSSYEQYF.

The CDR3 loop reads CASSDNGGGTDTQYF. CDR3 coding DNA: TGCGCCAGCAGTGATAATGGCGGCGGTACAGATACGCAGTATTTT. The rearrangement uses TRBV10-2 and TRBJ2-3; no definite D call. From germline, CDR1 is WSHSY and CDR2 SAAADI. The CDR3 totals 15 residues. V was cut by 3 bases and J by 3 bases, with 13 bases left in between.

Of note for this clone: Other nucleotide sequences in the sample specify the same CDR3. CDR3: CASSVAGNQPQHF. DNA of the CDR3: TGTGCCAGCAGCGTAGCGGGGAATCAGCCCCAGCATTTT. The chain has TRBV9 and TRBJ1-5, with D unresolved. Germline-derived CDR1 and CDR2 are SGDLS and YYNGEE. The CDR3 totals 13 residues. Trimming pared 0 bases from V and 4 bases from J, leaving 5 bases between. Full variable domain (remainder filled in from reference TRBV9 and TRBJ1-5): DSGVTQTPKHLITATGQRVTLRCSPRSGDLSVYWYQQSLDQGLQFLIQYYNGEERAKGNILERFSAQQFPDLHSELNLSSLELGDSALYFCASSVAGNQPQHFGDGTRLSIL.

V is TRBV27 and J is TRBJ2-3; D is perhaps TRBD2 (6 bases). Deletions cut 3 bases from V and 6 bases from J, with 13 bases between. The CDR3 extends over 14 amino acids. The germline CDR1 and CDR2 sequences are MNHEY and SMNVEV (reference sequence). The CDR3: CASSFERVGDTQYF. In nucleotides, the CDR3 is TGTGCCAGCAGTTTTGAGCGGGTTGGGGATACGCAGTATTTT.

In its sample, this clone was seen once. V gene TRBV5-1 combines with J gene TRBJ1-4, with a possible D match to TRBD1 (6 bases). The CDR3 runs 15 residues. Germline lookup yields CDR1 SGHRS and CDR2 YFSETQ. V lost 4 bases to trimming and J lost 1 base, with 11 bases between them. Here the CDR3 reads CASSDPQGTNEKLFF. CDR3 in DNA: TGCGCCAGCAGCGACCCACAGGGAACTAATGAAAAACTGTTTTTT.

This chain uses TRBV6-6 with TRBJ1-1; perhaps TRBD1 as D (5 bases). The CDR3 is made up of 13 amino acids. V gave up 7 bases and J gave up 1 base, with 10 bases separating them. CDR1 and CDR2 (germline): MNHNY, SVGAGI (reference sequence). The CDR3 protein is CASTITGNTEAFF. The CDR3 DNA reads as TGTGCCAGCACTATCACAGGGAACACTGAAGCTTTCTTT.